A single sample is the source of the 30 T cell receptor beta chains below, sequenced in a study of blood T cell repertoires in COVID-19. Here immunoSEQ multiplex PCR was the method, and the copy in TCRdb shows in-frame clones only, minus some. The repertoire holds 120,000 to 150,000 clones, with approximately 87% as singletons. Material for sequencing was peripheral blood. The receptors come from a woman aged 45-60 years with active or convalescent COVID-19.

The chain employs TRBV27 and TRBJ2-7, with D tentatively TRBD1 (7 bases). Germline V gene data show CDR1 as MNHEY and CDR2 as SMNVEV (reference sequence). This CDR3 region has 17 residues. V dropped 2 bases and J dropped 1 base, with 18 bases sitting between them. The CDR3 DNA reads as TGTGCCAGCAGTTTAAGGGCAGGGGGGCTTGAATCCTACGAGCAGTACTTC. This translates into CASSLRAGGLESYEQYF.

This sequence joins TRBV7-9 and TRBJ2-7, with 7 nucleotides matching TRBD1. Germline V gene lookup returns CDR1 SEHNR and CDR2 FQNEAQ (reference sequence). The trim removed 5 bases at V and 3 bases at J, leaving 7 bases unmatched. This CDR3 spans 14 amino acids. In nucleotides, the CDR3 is TGTGCCAGCAGCCCAAGGGACAGCTTCTACGAGCAGTACTTC. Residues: CASSPRDSFYEQYF. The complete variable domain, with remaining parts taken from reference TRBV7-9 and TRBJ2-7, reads DTGVSQNPRHKITKRGQNVTFRCDPISEHNRLYWYRQTLGQGPEFLTYFQNEAQLEKSRLLSDRFSAERPKGSFSTLEIQRTEQGDSAMYLCASSPRDSFYEQYFGPGTRLTVT.

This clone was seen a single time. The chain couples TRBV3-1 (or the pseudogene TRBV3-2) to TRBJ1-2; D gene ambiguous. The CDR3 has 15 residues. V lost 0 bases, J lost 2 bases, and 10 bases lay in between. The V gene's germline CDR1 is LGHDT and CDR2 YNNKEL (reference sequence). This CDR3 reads CASSQDFAQNYGYTF. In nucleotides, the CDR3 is TGTGCCAGCAGCCAAGATTTTGCACAGAACTATGGCTACACCTTC.

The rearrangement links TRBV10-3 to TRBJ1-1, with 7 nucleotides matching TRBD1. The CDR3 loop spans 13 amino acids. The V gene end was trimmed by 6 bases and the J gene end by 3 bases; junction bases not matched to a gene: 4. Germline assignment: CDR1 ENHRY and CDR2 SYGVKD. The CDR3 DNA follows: TGTGCCATCAGGACTACAGGGGACACTGAAGCTTTCTTT. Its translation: CAIRTTGDTEAFF.

CDR3 nucleotide sequence: TGCGCCAGCAGAGAACAGAGCTCTGGGGCCAACGTCCTGACTTTC. It codes for CASREQSSGANVLTF. The chain has TRBV5-1 and TRBJ2-6; no clear D. The CDR3 length is 15 residues. Germline V CDR1 and CDR2: SGHRS, YFSETQ. V shed 5 bases and J shed 0 bases, with 9 bases lying between them.

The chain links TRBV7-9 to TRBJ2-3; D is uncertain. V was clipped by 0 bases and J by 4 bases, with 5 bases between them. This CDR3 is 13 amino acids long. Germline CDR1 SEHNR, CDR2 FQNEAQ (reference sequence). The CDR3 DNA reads TGTGCCAGCAGCTTAGCAGTAGCAGATACGCAGTATTTT. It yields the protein CASSLAVADTQYF.

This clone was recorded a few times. The CDR3: CASSQTGTSVAGELFF. In nucleotides, the CDR3 is TGTGCCAGCAGCCAGACCGGGACTAGCGTGGCCGGGGAGCTGTTTTTT. This rearrangement joins TRBV7-2 to TRBJ2-2; TRBD2 aligns across 10 bases. Germline V gene sequence: CDR1 SGHTA, CDR2 FQGNSA. With 5 bases clipped from V and 6 bases from J, the junction kept 9 bases outside the gene matches. The CDR3 contains 16 residues.

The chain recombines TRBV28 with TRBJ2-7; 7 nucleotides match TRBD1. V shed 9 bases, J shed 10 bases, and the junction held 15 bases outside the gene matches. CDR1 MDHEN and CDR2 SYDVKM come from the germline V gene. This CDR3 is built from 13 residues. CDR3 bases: TGTGCCAGTCGAGGGACAGCTCTACGAGAACAGTACTTC. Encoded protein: CASRGTALREQYF.

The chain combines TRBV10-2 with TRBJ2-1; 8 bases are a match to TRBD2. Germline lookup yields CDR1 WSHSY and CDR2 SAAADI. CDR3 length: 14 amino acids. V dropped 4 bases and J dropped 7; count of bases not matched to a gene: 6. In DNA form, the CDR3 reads TGCGCCAGCAGTGCTACTAGCGGTAAGAATGAGCAGTTCTTC. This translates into CASSATSGKNEQFF.

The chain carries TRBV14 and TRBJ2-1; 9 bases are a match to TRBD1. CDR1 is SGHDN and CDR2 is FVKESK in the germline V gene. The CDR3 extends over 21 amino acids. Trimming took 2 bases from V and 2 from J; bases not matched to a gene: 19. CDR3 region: CASSQSHTGTGKMGTYNEQFF. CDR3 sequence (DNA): TGTGCCAGCAGCCAATCTCACACCGGGACAGGGAAAATGGGCACCTACAATGAGCAGTTCTTC.

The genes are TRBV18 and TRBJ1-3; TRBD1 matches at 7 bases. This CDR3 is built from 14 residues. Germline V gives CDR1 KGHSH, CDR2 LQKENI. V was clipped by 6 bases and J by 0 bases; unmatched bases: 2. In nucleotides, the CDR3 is TGTGCCAGCTCCCGGGACAGCTCTGGAAACACCATATATTTT. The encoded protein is CASSRDSSGNTIYF.

CDR3 loop: CASSSSGQIYGYTF. The CDR3 DNA reads as TGTGCCAGTAGCTCCTCGGGACAGATCTATGGCTACACCTTC. V usage is TRBV19 and J usage is TRBJ1-2; 7 positions match TRBD1. CDR3 size: 14 residues. Trimming took 6 bases from V and 4 from J; bases not matched to a gene: 8. From germline, CDR1 is LNHDA and CDR2 SQIVND (reference sequence).

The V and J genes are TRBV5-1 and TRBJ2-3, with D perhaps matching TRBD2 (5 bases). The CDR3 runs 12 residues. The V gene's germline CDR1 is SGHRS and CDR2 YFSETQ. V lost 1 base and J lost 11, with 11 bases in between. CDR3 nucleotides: TGCGCCAGCAGCTTGCGGGGAATAGGGCAGTATTTT. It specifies CASSLRGIGQYF.

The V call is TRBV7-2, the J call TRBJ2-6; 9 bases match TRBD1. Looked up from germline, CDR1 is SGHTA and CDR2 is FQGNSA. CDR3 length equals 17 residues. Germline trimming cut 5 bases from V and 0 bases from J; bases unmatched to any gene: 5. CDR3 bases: TGTGCCAGCAGCCGGACAGGGGCCAACTCTGGGGCCAACGTCCTGACTTTC. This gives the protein CASSRTGANSGANVLTF.

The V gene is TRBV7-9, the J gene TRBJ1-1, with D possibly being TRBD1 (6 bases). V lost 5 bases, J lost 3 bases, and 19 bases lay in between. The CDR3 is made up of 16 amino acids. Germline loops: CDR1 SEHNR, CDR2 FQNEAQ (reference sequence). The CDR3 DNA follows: TGTGCCAGCAGCCCACCCTTTGGGAGGGGGGACACTGAAGCTTTCTTT. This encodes CASSPPFGRGDTEAFF.

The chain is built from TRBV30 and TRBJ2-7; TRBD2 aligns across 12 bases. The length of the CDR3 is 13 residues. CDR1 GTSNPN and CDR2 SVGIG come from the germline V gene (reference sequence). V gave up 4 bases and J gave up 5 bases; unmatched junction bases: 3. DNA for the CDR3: TGTGCCTGGACTAGCGGGAGGGCAGACGAGCAGTACTTC. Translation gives CAWTSGRADEQYF. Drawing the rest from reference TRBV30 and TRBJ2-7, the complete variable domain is SQTIHQWPATLVQPVGSPLSLECTVEGTSNPNLYWYRQAAGRGLQLLFYSVGIGQISSEVPQNLSASRPQDRQFILSSKKLLLSDSGFYLCAWTSGRADEQYFGPGTRLTVT.

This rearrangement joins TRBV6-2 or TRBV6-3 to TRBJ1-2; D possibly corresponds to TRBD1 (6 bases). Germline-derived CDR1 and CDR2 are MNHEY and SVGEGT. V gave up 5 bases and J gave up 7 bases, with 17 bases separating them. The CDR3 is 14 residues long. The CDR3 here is CASSGIGQQLGYTF. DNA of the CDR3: TGTGCCAGCAGTGGGATCGGACAGCAACTTGGCTACACCTTC.

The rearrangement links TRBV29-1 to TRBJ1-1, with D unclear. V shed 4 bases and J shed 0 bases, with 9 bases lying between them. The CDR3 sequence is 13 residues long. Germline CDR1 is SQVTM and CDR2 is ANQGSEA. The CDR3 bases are TGCAGCGTTGGTCCCAGGATGAACACTGAAGCTTTCTTT. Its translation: CSVGPRMNTEAFF.

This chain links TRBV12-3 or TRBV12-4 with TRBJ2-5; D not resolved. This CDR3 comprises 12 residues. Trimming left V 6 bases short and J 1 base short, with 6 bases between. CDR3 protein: CASSYSQETQYF. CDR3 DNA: TGTGCCAGCAGCTATAGCCAAGAGACCCAGTACTTC.

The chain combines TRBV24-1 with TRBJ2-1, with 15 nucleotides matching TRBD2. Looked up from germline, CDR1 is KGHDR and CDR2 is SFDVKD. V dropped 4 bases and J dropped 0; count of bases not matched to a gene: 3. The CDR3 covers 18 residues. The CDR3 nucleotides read TGTGCCACCAGTGAGGGACTAGCGGGAGGTAGCTCCTACAATGAGCAGTTCTTC. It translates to CATSEGLAGGSSYNEQFF.

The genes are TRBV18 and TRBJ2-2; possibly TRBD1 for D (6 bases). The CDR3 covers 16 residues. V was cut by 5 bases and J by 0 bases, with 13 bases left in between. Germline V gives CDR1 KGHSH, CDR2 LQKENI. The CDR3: CASSFQGLTNTGELFF. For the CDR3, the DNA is TGTGCCAGCTCATTTCAGGGGCTTACGAACACCGGGGAGCTGTTTTTT.

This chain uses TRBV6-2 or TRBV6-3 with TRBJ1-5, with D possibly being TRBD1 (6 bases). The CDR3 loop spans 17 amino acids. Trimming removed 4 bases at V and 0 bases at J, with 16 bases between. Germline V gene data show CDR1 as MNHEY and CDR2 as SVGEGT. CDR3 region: CASSFPLTGYSNQPQHF. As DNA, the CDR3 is TGTGCCAGCAGTTTTCCATTAACAGGGTATAGCAATCAGCCCCAGCATTTT.

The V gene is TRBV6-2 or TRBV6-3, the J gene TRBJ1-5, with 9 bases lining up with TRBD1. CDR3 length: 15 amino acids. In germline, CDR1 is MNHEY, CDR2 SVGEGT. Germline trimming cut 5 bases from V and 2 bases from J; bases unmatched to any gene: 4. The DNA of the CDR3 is TGTGCCAGCAGTCTTACAGGGGGCGGCAATCAGCCCCAGCATTTT. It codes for CASSLTGGGNQPQHF.

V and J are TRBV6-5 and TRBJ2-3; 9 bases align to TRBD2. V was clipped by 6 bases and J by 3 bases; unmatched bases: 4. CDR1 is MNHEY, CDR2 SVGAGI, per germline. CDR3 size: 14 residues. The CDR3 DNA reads TGTGCCAGCAGCTCGGGACTAGCAACAGATACGCAGTATTTT. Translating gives CASSSGLATDTQYF.

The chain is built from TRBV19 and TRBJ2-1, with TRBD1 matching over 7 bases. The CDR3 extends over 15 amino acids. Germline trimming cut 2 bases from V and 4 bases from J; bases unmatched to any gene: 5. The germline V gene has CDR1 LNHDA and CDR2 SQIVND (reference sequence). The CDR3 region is CASSIMQGDYNEQFF. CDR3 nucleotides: TGTGCCAGTAGTATAATGCAGGGGGATTACAATGAGCAGTTCTTC.

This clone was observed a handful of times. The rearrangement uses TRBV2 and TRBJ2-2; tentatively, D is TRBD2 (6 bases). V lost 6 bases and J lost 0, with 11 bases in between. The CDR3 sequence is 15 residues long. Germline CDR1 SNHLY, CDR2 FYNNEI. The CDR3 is CASRGGTSNTGELFF. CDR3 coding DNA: TGTGCCAGCAGGGGGGGAACTTCGAACACCGGGGAGCTGTTTTTT.

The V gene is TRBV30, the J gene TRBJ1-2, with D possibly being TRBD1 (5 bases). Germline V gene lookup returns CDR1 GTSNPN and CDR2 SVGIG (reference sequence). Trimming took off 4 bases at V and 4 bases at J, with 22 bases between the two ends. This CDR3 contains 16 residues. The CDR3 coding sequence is TGTGCCTGGAATCTATGGGGCACTACAGGCCTCTATGGCTACACCTTC. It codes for CAWNLWGTTGLYGYTF.

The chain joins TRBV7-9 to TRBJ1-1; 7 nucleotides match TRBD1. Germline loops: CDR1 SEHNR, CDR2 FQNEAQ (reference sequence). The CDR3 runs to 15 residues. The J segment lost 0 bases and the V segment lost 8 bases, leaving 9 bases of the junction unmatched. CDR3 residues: CASSGGRLMNTEAFF. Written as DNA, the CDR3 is TGTGCCAGCTCAGGGGGGCGGCTTATGAACACTGAAGCTTTCTTT.

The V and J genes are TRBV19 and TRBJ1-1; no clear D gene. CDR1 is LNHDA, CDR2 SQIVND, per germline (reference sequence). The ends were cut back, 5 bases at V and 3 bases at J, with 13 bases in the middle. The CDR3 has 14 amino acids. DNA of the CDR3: TGTGCCAGTAGTCTCACTAAGTTCGACACTGAAGCTTTCTTT. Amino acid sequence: CASSLTKFDTEAFF.

The CDR3 region has the DNA TGTGCCAGCAGGACACCCTTAACCCCCGAAGCTTTCTTT. It encodes CASRTPLTPEAFF. The chain employs TRBV12-3 or TRBV12-4 and TRBJ1-1, with D uncertain. CDR3 length: 13 residues. V shed 6 bases and J shed 8 bases, with 16 bases lying between them.